The rows below give T cell receptor beta chains drawn from one sample of a study of CD8 T cells in Susac syndrome. TCRdb re-derived calls from the immunoSEQ multiplex PCR reads in MiXCR, one entry per CDR3 protein. In the table there are 150,000 to 200,000 distinct CDR3 sequences, around 95% of which are singletons. Sample: CD4+ T cells from PBMCs. These receptors were collected from a human donor with Susac syndrome. The CDR3 runs from the conserved cysteine through the conserved F or W. Each record gives: D gene, clone size, V gene, J gene, CDR3 DNA, CDR3 protein. A D gene is named only where the DNA matches it firmly. Clone size is given for some rows only: seen once, a few or many times, or a class if the clone is expanded.

d_gene: .
abundance: .
v_gene: TRBV6-6
j_gene: TRBJ2-5
CDR3nt: TGTGCCAGCAGCCTCTCCGACAGGACAATTCAAGAGACCCAGTACTTC
CDR3aa: CASSLSDRTIQETQYF

d_gene: TRBD1
abundance: .
v_gene: TRBV6-5
j_gene: TRBJ1-4
CDR3nt: TGTGCCAGCAGTTACTCGGGACAGGTGGGGAGCGGTGAAAAACTGTTTTTT
CDR3aa: CASSYSGQVGSGEKLFF

d_gene: .
abundance: .
v_gene: TRBV20-1
j_gene: TRBJ1-3
CDR3nt: TGCAGTGCTAGCAACGGAAACACCATATATTTT
CDR3aa: CSASNGNTIYF

d_gene: TRBD2
abundance: .
v_gene: TRBV19
j_gene: TRBJ2-3
CDR3nt: TGTGCCAGTAGTCGGACTAGACCAGATACGCAGTATTTT
CDR3aa: CASSRTRPDTQYF

d_gene: TRBD1
abundance: .
v_gene: TRBV7-9
j_gene: TRBJ2-7
CDR3nt: TGTGCCAGCAGCTTTGGAGACAGGGGGTCCGAGCAGTACTTC
CDR3aa: CASSFGDRGSEQYF

d_gene: TRBD1
abundance: .
v_gene: TRBV4-3
j_gene: TRBJ1-5
CDR3nt: TGCGCCAGCAGCCATCCCGAGGGACAGGATAGCAATCAGCCCCAGCATTTT
CDR3aa: CASSHPEGQDSNQPQHF

d_gene: .
abundance: few
v_gene: TRBV27
j_gene: TRBJ2-5
CDR3nt: TGTGCCAGCAGTTTCACCGGGGAGACCCAGTACTTC
CDR3aa: CASSFTGETQYF

d_gene: .
abundance: .
v_gene: TRBV20-1
j_gene: TRBJ2-2
CDR3nt: TGCAGTGCTAGATCGGACGGTCCCGGGGAGCTGTTTTTT
CDR3aa: CSARSDGPGELFF

d_gene: TRBD1
abundance: few
v_gene: TRBV30
j_gene: TRBJ1-1
CDR3nt: TGTGCCTGGATAGTTTTAACCGGGACAGGGGGTAAGAACACTGAAGCTTTCTTT
CDR3aa: CAWIVLTGTGGKNTEAFF

d_gene: .
abundance: .
v_gene: TRBV6-6
j_gene: TRBJ2-3
CDR3nt: TGTGCCAGCAGAGGGACTGTCGCTAGCACAGATACGCAGTATTTT
CDR3aa: CASRGTVASTDTQYF

d_gene: .
abundance: .
v_gene: TRBV20-1
j_gene: TRBJ2-1
CDR3nt: TGCAGTGCTAGAGGCCCTAACCACTCCTACAATGAGCAGTTCTTC
CDR3aa: CSARGPNHSYNEQFF

d_gene: .
abundance: .
v_gene: TRBV25-1
j_gene: TRBJ2-7
CDR3nt: TGTGCCAGCACCAAGGACGGAGGCTCCTACGAGCAGTACTTC
CDR3aa: CASTKDGGSYEQYF

d_gene: TRBD1
abundance: .
v_gene: TRBV20-1
j_gene: TRBJ1-2
CDR3nt: TGCAGTGCCAGACAGGGTGGCTATGGCTACACCTTC
CDR3aa: CSARQGGYGYTF

d_gene: .
abundance: .
v_gene: TRBV2
j_gene: TRBJ1-5
CDR3nt: TGTGCCAGCAGTGAAGCTCCTGTTGGGACCAGGGCTGGCTATCAGCCCCAGCATTTT
CDR3aa: CASSEAPVGTRAGYQPQHF

d_gene: TRBD2
abundance: .
v_gene: TRBV7-3
j_gene: TRBJ2-5
CDR3nt: TGTGCCAGCAGTAGCGGGAGACAAGAGACCCAGTACTTC
CDR3aa: CASSSGRQETQYF

d_gene: .
abundance: .
v_gene: TRBV21-1
j_gene: TRBJ2-7
CDR3nt: TGTGCCAGCAGCAAAGGGACGGACCCGACCCTCTCCTACGAGCAGTACTTC
CDR3aa: CASSKGTDPTLSYEQYF

d_gene: .
abundance: .
v_gene: TRBV6-5
j_gene: TRBJ2-7
CDR3nt: TGTGCCAGTTGGACTGTATCCTACGAGCAGTACTTC
CDR3aa: CASWTVSYEQYF

d_gene: .
abundance: .
v_gene: TRBV6-5
j_gene: TRBJ2-5
CDR3nt: TGTGCCAGCAATGACATGAAAACCCAGTACTTC
CDR3aa: CASNDMKTQYF

d_gene: .
abundance: once
v_gene: TRBV18
j_gene: TRBJ1-3
CDR3nt: TGTGCCATACGGAATACTATCGGAAACACCATATATTTT
CDR3aa: CAIRNTIGNTIYF

d_gene: .
abundance: once
v_gene: TRBV18
j_gene: TRBJ1-3
CDR3nt: TGTGCCAGCTCAGTGGGGAGCGAAGGAAACACCATATATTTT
CDR3aa: CASSVGSEGNTIYF

d_gene: TRBD2
abundance: .
v_gene: TRBV29-1
j_gene: TRBJ2-3
CDR3nt: TGCAGCGCAGCGGGACTAGCGGGGGGGCGAGATACGCAGTATTTT
CDR3aa: CSAAGLAGGRDTQYF

d_gene: TRBD1
abundance: .
v_gene: TRBV6-5
j_gene: TRBJ2-3
CDR3nt: TGTGCCAGCAGTTACCTTGGACAGGGAACAGATACGCAGTATTTT
CDR3aa: CASSYLGQGTDTQYF

d_gene: .
abundance: .
v_gene: TRBV12-5
j_gene: TRBJ1-5
CDR3nt: TGTGCTAGTGGTTGGGCCTATAGCAATCAGCCCCAGCATTTT
CDR3aa: CASGWAYSNQPQHF

d_gene: .
abundance: .
v_gene: TRBV20-1
j_gene: TRBJ1-5
CDR3nt: TGCAGTGCTAGAATTACGGCACAGGGGCCCCAGCATTTT
CDR3aa: CSARITAQGPQHF

d_gene: .
abundance: .
v_gene: TRBV19
j_gene: TRBJ2-7
CDR3nt: TGTGCCAGTAGTATCCTTCAAGGTTACGAGCAGTACTTC
CDR3aa: CASSILQGYEQYF

d_gene: .
abundance: once
v_gene: TRBV14
j_gene: TRBJ1-2
CDR3nt: TGTGCCAGCAGCCAAGACGCATGGCCCGGATATGGCTACACCTTC
CDR3aa: CASSQDAWPGYGYTF